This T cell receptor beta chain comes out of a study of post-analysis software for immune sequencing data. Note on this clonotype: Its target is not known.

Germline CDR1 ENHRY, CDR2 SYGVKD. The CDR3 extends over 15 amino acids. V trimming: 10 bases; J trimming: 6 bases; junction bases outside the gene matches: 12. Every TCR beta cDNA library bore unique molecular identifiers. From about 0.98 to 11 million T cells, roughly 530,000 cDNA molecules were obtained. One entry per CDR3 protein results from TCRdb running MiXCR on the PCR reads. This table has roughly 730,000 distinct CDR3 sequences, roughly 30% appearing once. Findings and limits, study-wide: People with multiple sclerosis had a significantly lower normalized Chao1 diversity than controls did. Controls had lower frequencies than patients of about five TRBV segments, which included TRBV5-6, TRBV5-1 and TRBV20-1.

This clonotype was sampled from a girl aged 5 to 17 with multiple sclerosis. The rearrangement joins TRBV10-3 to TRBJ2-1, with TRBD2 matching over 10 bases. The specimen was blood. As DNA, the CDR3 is TGTGCCAGCCAGCCGGCTAGCGGGAGTGTCAATGAGCAGTTCTTC. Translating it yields CASQPASGSVNEQFF.